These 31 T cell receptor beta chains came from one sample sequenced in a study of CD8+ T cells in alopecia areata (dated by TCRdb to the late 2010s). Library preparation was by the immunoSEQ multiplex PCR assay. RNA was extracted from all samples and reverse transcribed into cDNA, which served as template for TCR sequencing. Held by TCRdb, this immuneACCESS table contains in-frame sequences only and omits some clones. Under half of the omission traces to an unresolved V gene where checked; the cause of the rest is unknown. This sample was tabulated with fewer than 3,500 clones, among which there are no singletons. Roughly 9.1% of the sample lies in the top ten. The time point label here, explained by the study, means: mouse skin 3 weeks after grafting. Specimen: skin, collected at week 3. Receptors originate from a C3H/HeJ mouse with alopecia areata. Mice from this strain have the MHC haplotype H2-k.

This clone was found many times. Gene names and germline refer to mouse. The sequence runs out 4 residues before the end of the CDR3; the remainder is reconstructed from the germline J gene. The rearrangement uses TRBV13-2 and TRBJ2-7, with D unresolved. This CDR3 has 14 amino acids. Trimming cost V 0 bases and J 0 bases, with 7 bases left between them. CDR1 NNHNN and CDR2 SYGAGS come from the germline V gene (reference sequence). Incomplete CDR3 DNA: TGTGCCAGCGGTGATGTTGGTAGCTCCTAT. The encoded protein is CASGDVGSSY. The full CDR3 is CASGDVGSSYEQYF.

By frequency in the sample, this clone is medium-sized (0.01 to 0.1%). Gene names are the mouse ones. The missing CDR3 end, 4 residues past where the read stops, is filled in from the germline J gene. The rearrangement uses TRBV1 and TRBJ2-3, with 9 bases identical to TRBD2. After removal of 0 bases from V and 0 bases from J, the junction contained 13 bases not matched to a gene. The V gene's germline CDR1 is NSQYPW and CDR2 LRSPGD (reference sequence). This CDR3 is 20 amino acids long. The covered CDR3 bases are TGCACCTGCAGTGCAGACTGGGGGGGTCGCTATCTAACTAGTGCAGAA. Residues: CTCSADWGGRYLTSAE. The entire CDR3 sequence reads CTCSADWGGRYLTSAETLYF.

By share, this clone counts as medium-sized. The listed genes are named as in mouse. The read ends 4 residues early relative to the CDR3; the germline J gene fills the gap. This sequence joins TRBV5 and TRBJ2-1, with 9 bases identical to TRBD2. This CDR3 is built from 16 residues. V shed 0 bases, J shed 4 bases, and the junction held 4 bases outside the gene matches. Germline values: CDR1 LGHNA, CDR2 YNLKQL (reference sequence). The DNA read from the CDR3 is TGTGCCAGCAGCCAAGAAGACTGGGGGTTTTATGCT. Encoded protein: CASSQEDWGFYA. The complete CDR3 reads CASSQEDWGFYAEQFF.

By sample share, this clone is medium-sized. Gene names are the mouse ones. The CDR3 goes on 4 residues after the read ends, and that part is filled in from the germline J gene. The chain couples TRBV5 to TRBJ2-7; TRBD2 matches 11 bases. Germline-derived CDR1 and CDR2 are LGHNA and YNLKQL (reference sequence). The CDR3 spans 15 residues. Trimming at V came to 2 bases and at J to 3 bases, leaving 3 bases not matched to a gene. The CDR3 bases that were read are TGTGCCAGCAGCCAACGGGACTGGGGGAACTAT. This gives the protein CASSQRDWGNY. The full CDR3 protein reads CASSQRDWGNYEQYF.

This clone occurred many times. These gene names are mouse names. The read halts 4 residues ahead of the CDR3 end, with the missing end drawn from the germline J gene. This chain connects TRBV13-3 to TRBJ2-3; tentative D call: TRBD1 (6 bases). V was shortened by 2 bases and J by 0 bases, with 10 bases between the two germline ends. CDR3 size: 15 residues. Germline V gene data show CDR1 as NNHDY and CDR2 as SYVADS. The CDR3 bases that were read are TGTGCCAGCAGTGAGGGTCAGGGGAGTGCAGAA. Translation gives CASSEGQGSAE. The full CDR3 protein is CASSEGQGSAETLYF.

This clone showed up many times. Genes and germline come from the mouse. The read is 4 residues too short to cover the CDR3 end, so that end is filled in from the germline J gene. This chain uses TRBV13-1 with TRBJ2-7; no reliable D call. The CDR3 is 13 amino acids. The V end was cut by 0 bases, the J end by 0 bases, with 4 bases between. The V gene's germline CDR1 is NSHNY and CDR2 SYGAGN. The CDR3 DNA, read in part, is TGTGCCAGCAGTGATGATGGCTCCTAT. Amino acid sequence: CASSDDGSY. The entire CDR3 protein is CASSDDGSYEQYF.

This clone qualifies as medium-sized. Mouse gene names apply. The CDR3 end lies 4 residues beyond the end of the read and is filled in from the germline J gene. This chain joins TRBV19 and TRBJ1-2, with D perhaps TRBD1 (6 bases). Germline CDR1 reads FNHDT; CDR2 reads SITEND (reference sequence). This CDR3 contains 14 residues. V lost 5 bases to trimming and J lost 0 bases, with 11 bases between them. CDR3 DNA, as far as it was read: TGTGCCAGCAGCGGGACAAAAGCAAACTCC. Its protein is CASSGTKANS. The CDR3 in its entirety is CASSGTKANSDYTF.

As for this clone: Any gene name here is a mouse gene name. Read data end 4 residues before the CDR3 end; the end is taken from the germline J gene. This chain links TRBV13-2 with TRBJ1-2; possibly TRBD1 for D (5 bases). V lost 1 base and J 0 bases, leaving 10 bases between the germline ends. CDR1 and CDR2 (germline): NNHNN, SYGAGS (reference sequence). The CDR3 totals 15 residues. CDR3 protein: CASGDQGHPNSDYTF. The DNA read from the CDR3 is TGTGCCAGCGGTGATCAAGGACATCCAAACTCC.

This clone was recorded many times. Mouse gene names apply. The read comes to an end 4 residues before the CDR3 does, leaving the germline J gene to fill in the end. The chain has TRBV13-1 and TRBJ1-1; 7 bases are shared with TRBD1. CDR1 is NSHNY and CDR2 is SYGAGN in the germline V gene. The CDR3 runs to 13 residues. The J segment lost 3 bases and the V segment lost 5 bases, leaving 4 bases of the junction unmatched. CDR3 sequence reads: CASSAGGDTEVFF. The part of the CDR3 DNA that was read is TGTGCCAGCAGCGCAGGGGGAGACACA.

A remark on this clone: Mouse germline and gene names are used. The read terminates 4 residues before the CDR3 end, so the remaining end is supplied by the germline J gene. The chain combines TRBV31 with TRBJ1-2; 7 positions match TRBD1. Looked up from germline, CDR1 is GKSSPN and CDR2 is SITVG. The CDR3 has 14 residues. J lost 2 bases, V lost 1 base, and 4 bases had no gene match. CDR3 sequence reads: CAWSPDRVNSDYTF. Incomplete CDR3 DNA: TGTGCCTGGAGTCCCGACAGGGTCAACTCC.

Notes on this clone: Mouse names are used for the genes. The CDR3 sequence: CASSDRTGGSYEQYF. The CDR3 DNA, read in part, is TGTGCCAGCAGTGATCGGACTGGGGGCTCCTAT. The V call is TRBV13-1, the J call TRBJ2-7, with 10 nucleotides matching TRBD2. The read comes to an end 4 residues before the CDR3 does, leaving the germline J gene to fill in the end. The ends lost 1 base at V and 0 bases at J; junction bases unmatched: 1. The CDR3 is 15 amino acids. Germline CDR1 reads NSHNY; CDR2 reads SYGAGN.

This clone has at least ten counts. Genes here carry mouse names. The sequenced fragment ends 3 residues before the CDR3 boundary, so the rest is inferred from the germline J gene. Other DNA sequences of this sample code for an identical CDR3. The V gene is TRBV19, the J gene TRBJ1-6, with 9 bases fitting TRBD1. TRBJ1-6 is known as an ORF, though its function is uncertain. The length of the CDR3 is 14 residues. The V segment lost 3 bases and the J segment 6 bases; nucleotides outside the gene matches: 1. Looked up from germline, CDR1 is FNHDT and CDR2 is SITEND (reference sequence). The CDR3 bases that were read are TGTGCCAGCAGTAGGGACAGGGTTAATTCGCCC. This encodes CASSRDRVNSP. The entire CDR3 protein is CASSRDRVNSPLYF.

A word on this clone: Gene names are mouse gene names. CDR3 sequence reads: CASGEHGLGYAEQFF. The DNA read from the CDR3 is TGTGCCAGCGGTGAACACGGACTGGGCTATGCT. This chain uses TRBV13-2 with TRBJ2-1; 8 bases agree with TRBD2. The read gets to within 4 residues of the CDR3 end, and the germline J gene fills in the rest. J lost 3 bases, V lost 2 bases, and 4 bases had no gene match. CDR1 is NNHNN, CDR2 SYGAGS, per germline (reference sequence). The CDR3 is 15 amino acids.

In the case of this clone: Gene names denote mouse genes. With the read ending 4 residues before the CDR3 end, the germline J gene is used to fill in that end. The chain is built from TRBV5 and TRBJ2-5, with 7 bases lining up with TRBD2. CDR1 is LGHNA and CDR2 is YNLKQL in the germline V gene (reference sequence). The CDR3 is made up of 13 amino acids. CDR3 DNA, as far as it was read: TGTGCCAGCAGCCAAGACTGGGGGGAC. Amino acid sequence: CASSQDWGD. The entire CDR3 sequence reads CASSQDWGDTQYF.

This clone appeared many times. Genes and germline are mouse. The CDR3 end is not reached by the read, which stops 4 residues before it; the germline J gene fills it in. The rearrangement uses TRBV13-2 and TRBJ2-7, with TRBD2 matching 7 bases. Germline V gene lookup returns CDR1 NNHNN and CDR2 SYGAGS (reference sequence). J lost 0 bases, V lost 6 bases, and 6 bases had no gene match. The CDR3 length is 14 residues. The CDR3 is CASANWGLSYEQYF. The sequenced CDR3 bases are TGTGCCAGCGCTAACTGGGGTCTCTCCTAT.

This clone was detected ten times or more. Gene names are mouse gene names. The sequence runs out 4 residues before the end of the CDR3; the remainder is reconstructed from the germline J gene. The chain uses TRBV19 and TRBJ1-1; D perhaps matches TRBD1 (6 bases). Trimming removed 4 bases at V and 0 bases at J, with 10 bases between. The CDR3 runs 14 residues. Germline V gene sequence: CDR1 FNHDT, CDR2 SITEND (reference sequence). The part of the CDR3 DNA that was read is TGTGCCAGCAGTCGGGGACAAGCAAACACA. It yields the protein CASSRGQANT. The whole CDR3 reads CASSRGQANTEVFF.

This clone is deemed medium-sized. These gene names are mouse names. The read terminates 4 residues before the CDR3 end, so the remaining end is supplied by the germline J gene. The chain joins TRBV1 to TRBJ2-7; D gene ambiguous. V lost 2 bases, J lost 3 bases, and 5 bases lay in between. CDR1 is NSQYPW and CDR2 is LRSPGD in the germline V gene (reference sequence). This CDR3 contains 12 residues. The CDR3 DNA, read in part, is TGCACCTGCAGTGCAAACATCTAT. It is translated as CTCSANIY. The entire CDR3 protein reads CTCSANIYEQYF.

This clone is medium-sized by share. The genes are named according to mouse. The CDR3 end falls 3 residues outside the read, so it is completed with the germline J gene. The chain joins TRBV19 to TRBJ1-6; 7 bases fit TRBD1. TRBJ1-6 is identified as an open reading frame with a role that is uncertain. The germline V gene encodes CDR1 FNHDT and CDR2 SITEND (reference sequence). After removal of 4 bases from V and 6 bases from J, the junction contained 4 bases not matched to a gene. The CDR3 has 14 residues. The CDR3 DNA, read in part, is TGTGCCAGCAGTCGGGACAGTGGTAATTCGCCC. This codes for CASSRDSGNSP. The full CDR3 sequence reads CASSRDSGNSPLYF.

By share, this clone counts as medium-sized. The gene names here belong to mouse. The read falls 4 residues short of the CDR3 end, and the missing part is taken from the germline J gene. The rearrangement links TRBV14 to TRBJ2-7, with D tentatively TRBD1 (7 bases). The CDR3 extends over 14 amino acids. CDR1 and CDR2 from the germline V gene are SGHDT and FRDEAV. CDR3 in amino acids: CASSFGSGGYEQYF. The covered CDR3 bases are TGTGCCAGCAGTTTCGGGTCAGGGGGGTAT. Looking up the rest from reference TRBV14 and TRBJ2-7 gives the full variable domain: EAGVTQSPRYAVLQEGQAVSFWCDPISGHDTLYWYQQPRDQGPQLLVYFRDEAVIDNSQLPSDRFSAVRPKGTNSTLKIQSAKQGDTATYLCASSFGSGGYEQYFGPGTRLTVL.

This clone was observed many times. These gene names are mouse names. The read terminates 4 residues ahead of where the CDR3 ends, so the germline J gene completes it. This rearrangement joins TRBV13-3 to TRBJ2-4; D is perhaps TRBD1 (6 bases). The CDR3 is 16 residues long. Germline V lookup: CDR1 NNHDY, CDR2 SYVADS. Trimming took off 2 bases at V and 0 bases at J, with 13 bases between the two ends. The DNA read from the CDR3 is TGTGCCAGCAGTGAAGGGGGTGGGGCTAGTCAAAAC. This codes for CASSEGGGASQN. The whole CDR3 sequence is CASSEGGGASQNTLYF.

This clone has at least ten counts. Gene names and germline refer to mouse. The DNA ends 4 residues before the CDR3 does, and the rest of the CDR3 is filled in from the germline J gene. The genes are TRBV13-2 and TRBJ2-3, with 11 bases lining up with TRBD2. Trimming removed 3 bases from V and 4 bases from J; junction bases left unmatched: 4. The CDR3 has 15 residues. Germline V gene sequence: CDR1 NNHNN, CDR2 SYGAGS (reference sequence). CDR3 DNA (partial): TGTGCCAGCGGTGGAGGACTGGGGGGCACAGAA. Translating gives CASGGGLGGTE. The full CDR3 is CASGGGLGGTETLYF.

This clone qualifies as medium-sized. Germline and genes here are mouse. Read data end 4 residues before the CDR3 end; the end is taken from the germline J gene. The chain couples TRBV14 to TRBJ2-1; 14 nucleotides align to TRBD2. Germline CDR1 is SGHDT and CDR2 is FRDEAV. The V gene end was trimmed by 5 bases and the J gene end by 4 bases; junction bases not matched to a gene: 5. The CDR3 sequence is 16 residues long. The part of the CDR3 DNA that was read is TGTGCCAGCAGCCTGGGACTGGGGGGGCGGTATGCT. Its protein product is CASSLGLGGRYA. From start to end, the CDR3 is CASSLGLGGRYAEQFF.

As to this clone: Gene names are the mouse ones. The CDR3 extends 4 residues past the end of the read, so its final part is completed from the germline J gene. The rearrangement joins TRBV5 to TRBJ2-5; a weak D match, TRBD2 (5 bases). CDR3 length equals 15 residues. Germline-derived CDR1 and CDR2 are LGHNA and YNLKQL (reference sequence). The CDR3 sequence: CASSQDAVWGDTQYF. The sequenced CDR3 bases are TGTGCCAGCAGCCAAGATGCTGTTTGGGGAGAC.

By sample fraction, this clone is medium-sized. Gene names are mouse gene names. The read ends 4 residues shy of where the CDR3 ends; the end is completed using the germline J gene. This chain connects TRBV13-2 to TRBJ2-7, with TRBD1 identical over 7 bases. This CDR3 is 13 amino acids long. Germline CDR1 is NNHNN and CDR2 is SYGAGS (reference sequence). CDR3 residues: CASGGGTDYEQYF. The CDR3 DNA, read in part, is TGTGCCAGCGGTGGAGGGACAGATTAT.

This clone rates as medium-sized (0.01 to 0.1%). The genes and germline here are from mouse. Incomplete CDR3 DNA: TGTGCCAGCAAAGGGACTGGGGGCTAT. Its protein product is CASKGTGGY. Given in full, the CDR3 is CASKGTGGYEQYF. The chain recombines TRBV13-1 with TRBJ2-7, with TRBD2 matching over 11 bases. The read ends 4 residues shy of where the CDR3 ends; the end is completed using the germline J gene. CDR3 length: 13 residues. Trimming took 6 bases from V and 3 from J; bases not matched to a gene: 2. Germline lookup yields CDR1 NSHNY and CDR2 SYGAGN.

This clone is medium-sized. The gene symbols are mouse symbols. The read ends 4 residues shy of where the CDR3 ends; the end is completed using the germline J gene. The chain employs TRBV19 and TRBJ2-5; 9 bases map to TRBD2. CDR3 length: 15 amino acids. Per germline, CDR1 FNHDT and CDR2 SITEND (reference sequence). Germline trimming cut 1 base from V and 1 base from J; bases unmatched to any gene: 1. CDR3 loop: CASSISGGDQDTQYF. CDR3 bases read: TGTGCCAGCAGTATATCTGGGGGGGACCAAGAC.

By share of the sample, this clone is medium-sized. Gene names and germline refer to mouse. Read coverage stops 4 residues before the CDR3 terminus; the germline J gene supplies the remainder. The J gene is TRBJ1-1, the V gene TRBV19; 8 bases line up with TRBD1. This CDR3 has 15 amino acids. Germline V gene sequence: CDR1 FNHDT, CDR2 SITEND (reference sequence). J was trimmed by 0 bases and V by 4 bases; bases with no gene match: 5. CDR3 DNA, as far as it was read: TGTGCCAGCAGTTTTCAGGGGGCTGCAAACACA. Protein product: CASSFQGAANT. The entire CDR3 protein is CASSFQGAANTEVFF.

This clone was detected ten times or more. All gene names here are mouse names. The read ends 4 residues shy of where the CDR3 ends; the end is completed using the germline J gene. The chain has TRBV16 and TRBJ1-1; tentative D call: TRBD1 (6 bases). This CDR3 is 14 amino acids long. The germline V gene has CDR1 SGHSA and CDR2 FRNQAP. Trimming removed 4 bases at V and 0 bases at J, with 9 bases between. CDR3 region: CASSSRGTNTEVFF. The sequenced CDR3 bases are TGTGCAAGCAGCTCCAGGGGAACAAACACA.

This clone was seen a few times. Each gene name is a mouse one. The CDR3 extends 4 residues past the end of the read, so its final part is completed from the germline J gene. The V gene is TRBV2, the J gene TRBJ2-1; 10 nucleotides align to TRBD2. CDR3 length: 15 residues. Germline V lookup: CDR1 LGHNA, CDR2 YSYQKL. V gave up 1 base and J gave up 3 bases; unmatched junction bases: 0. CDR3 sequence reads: CASSQGLGGYAEQFF. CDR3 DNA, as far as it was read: TGTGCCAGCAGCCAAGGACTGGGGGGCTATGCT.

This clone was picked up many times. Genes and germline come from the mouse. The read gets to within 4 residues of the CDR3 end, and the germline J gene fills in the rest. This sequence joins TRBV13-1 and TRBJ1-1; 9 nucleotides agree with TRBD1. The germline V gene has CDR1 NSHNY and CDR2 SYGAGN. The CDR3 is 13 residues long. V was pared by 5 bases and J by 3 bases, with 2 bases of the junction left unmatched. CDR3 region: CASRDRGHTEVFF. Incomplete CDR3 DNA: TGTGCCAGCAGGGACAGGGGACACACA.

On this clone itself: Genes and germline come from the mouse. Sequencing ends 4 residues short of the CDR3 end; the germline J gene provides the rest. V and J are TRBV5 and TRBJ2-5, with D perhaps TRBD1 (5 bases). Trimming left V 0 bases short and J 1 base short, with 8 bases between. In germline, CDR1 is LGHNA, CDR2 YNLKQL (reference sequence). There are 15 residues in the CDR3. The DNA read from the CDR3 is TGTGCCAGCAGCCAAGATAGAGGGGACCAAGAC. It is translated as CASSQDRGDQD. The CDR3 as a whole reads CASSQDRGDQDTQYF.